This TCR beta chain was profiled in a study of T cells in Graves' hyperthyroidism and ophthalmopathy. Points on this clonotype: Its antigen is undetermined.

Study-wide results and caveats: Peripheral blood also featured most of the thyroid clonotypes expanded above 0.001.

What was amplified from RNA transcripts were TCR beta CDR3 regions. HTBI primers were the set used in a first-round RT-PCR of the TCR CDR3. TCRdb processed the multiplex PCR reads anew with MiXCR; each CDR3 protein has one entry. The sample has about 270,000 distinct CDR3 sequences, approximately 21% seen once; the top ten hold roughly 60%. Germline loops: CDR1 SQVTM, CDR2 ANQGSEA. The CDR3 covers 13 residues. The sequenced material came from blood. The source is a man younger than 45 with Graves' ophthalmopathy. The chain joins TRBV29-1 to TRBJ1-2, with 10 bases lining up with TRBD1. This CDR3 is CSSPGQGGYGYTF. The CDR3 DNA reads TGCAGTTCCCCCGGACAGGGGGGCTATGGCTACACCTTC.